The clone carrying this T cell receptor beta chain was observed a handful of times. TCRdb keeps only in-frame clones here, not all; method: immunoSEQ multiplex PCR. Of approximately 69,000 clones listed, roughly three quarters are singletons. This sample is part of a study of radiotherapy plus CTLA-4 blockade in lung cancer. Study summary: Objective responses emerged in roughly 20% of patients, and over 30% attained disease control.

Germline CDR1 and CDR2: MNHNS and SASEGT. The length of the CDR3 is 14 residues. The V and J ends lost 6 bases and 5 bases respectively, with 16 bases between them. The source is a human donor with non-small cell lung cancer who had a complete response to radiotherapy plus ipilimumab. The chain is built from TRBV6-1 and TRBJ1-1; perhaps TRBD1 as D (5 bases). Specimen: peripheral blood, collected from a patient treated with radiotherapy plus ipilimumab. Here the CDR3 DNA reads TGTGCCAGCAGATTGACAGTGAAAGGGACTGAAGCTTTCTTT. This translates into CASRLTVKGTEAFF.